Below, 27 T cell receptor beta chains from the same sample are listed, as sequenced in a study of early T cells in non-severe SARS-CoV-2 infection. Each CDR3 protein gets one entry after TCRdb re-called the 5' RACE reads with MiXCR. The sample has tens of thousands of distinct CDR3 sequences, less than 9.5% seen once. The source was whole blood, collected at baseline. The receptors originated from an adult who was a healthcare worker with PCR-confirmed SARS-CoV-2 infection or an uninfected control (not recorded which).

In its sample, this clonotype was seen a few times. The chain recombines TRBV7-9 with TRBJ2-5, with D possibly matching TRBD1 (6 bases). The CDR3 has 13 amino acids. Germline V lookup: CDR1 SEHNR, CDR2 FQNEAQ (reference sequence). Trimming took 5 bases from V and 4 from J, leaving 11 bases between them. The CDR3 protein is CASSSTGRETQYF. The CDR3 nucleotides are TGTGCCAGCAGCAGCACAGGGAGAGAGACCCAGTACTTC.

The rearrangement uses TRBV24-1 and TRBJ2-1, with D unclear. The germline V and J ends were trimmed by 3 bases and 9 bases, with 14 bases remaining between them. In germline, CDR1 is KGHDR, CDR2 SFDVKD. This CDR3 spans 14 amino acids. The CDR3, as DNA: TGTGCCACCAGTGATGCGACCCATTACCGTGAGCAGTTCTTC. It encodes CATSDATHYREQFF.

This clonotype occurred a few times. The chain has TRBV12-3 or TRBV12-4 and TRBJ1-1; 10 positions agree with TRBD1. Trimming cost V 3 bases and J 7 bases; bases outside gene matches: 5. CDR3 size: 14 residues. As DNA, the CDR3 is TGTGCCAGCAGTTTTTCGGACAGGGGGTTTGAAGCTTTCTTT. Amino acid sequence: CASSFSDRGFEAFF.

This clonotype came up a few times. The chain joins TRBV6-2 or TRBV6-3 to TRBJ1-6; D uncertain. The CDR3 spans 12 residues. V lost 3 bases to trimming and J lost 6 bases, with 3 bases between them. Germline lookup yields CDR1 MNHEY and CDR2 SVGEGT. The CDR3 region is CASSYSNSPLHF. The CDR3 coding sequence is TGTGCCAGCAGTTATTCTAATTCACCCCTCCACTTT.

A few counts support this clonotype. The V call is TRBV12-5, the J call TRBJ2-2, with D perhaps TRBD1 (5 bases). The V end lost 0 bases, the J end lost 7 bases, and 12 bases lay between the germline ends. The CDR3 spans 15 residues. Germline V lookup: CDR1 LGHNT, CDR2 FRNRAP. The CDR3 is CASGLVPRQNGELFF. DNA for the CDR3: TGTGCTAGTGGTTTGGTACCCCGACAGAACGGGGAGCTGTTTTTT.

This clonotype was counted at least ten times. This sequence joins TRBV13 and TRBJ2-1; 9 positions agree with TRBD1. The V segment lost 5 bases and the J segment 7 bases; nucleotides outside the gene matches: 15. CDR3 length equals 17 residues. The germline V gene encodes CDR1 PRHDT and CDR2 FYEKMQ (reference sequence). CDR3 amino acids: CASSTHTGTGWRNEQFF. DNA for the CDR3: TGTGCCAGCAGCACGCACACCGGGACAGGGTGGCGTAATGAGCAGTTCTTC.

This clonotype has a count of ten or more. The chain carries TRBV6-2 or TRBV6-3 and TRBJ2-5; TRBD2 agrees at 7 bases. The J segment lost 3 bases and the V segment lost 6 bases, leaving 13 bases of the junction unmatched. Germline lookup yields CDR1 MNHEY and CDR2 SVGEGT. CDR3 length equals 16 residues. The chain's CDR3 is CASRERKRGLKETQYF. As DNA, the CDR3 is TGTGCCAGCAGAGAACGGAAGCGGGGCCTAAAAGAGACCCAGTACTTC.

This clonotype was seen many times. The V call is TRBV5-6, the J call TRBJ1-1, with D possibly TRBD1 on 6 matching bases. The CDR3 extends over 13 amino acids. Trimming took off 3 bases at V and 6 bases at J, with 12 bases between the two ends. Germline V gene sequence: CDR1 SGHDT, CDR2 YYEEEE. This CDR3 reads CASSYTEGAEAFF. As DNA, the CDR3 is TGTGCCAGCAGCTACACTGAGGGGGCTGAAGCTTTCTTT.

This clonotype was counted a few times. The chain employs TRBV6-2 or TRBV6-3 and TRBJ2-2, with no clear D. The CDR3 is 17 residues long. V was shortened by 6 bases and J by 3 bases, with 20 bases between the two germline ends. Per germline, CDR1 MNHEY and CDR2 SVGEGT. DNA for the CDR3: TGTGCCAGCAGCCATGCCCCCTTCCTCGGATACACCGGGGAGCTGTTTTTT. It codes for CASSHAPFLGYTGELFF.

This clonotype showed up just once. This chain connects TRBV5-1 to TRBJ2-3; perhaps TRBD1 as D (6 bases). The CDR3 consists of 15 residues. Looked up from germline, CDR1 is SGHRS and CDR2 is YFSETQ. The V end was cut by 0 bases, the J end by 2 bases, with 10 bases between. The DNA for the CDR3 is TGCGCCAGCAGCTTGGGCGGACAGACCACAGATACGCAGTATTTT. Protein sequence: CASSLGGQTTDTQYF.

Only a few counts were recorded for this clonotype. This chain connects TRBV18 to TRBJ2-7; D possibly corresponds to TRBD1 (6 bases). Trimming left V 5 bases short and J 4 bases short, with 12 bases between. From germline, CDR1 is KGHSH and CDR2 LQKENI. This CDR3 is built from 13 residues. CDR3 loop: CASSTTDRYEQYF. The CDR3, as DNA: TGTGCCAGCTCAACCACGGACAGATACGAGCAGTACTTC. The full variable domain, in which reference TRBV18 and TRBJ2-7 provide the parts outside the CDR3, is NAGVMQNPRHLVRRRGQEARLRCSPMKGHSHVYWYRQLPEEGLKFMVYLQKENIIDESGMPKERFSAEFPKEGPSILRIQQVVRGDSAAYFCASSTTDRYEQYFGPGTRLTVT.

This clonotype was seen at least ten times. The gene calls are TRBV11-2 and TRBJ1-1, with D perhaps TRBD1 (5 bases). This CDR3 spans 12 amino acids. Deletions cut 3 bases from V and 10 bases from J, with 12 bases between. Per germline, CDR1 SGHAT and CDR2 FQNNGV. CDR3 loop: CASSFRVQGAFF. The CDR3 coding sequence is TGTGCCAGCAGCTTTCGGGTGCAGGGAGCTTTCTTT.

This clonotype was observed many times. This chain uses TRBV12-3 or TRBV12-4 with TRBJ1-1, with TRBD1 as a possible D gene (6 bases). V gave up 5 bases and J gave up 1 base, with 17 bases separating them. The length of the CDR3 is 16 residues. The CDR3 DNA sequence: TGTGCCAGCAGTCGAGGCCCTCCAGGGGCGAACACTGAAGCTTTCTTT. It encodes CASSRGPPGANTEAFF.

The chain couples TRBV7-2 to TRBJ1-2, with TRBD1 matching over 10 bases. CDR1 SGHTA and CDR2 FQGNSA come from the germline V gene. The CDR3 contains 16 residues. Germline trimming cut 4 bases from V and 7 bases from J; bases unmatched to any gene: 12. The CDR3 DNA sequence: TGTGCCAGCAGCTCGTCGGCCGGGACAGGGGTCGGTGGCTACACCTTC. Its translation: CASSSSAGTGVGGYTF.

The CDR3 DNA reads TGTGCCACCAGCAGCCCCCTCAGAGCGGGGAACCTCAATGAGCAGTTCTTC. It yields the protein CATSSPLRAGNLNEQFF. The chain recombines TRBV15 with TRBJ2-1, with TRBD2 matching 7 bases. Germline CDR1 is LNHNV and CDR2 is YYDKDF (reference sequence). The CDR3 covers 17 residues. The V segment lost 3 bases and the J segment 6 bases; nucleotides outside the gene matches: 14.

This clonotype was found many times. The rearrangement joins TRBV6-1 to TRBJ1-2; the match to TRBD1 covers 7 bases. Germline V CDR1 and CDR2: MNHNS, SASEGT. This CDR3 has 14 residues. V shed 5 bases and J 4 bases; nucleotides not matched to a gene: 7. CDR3 loop: CASSTGATFYGYTF. CDR3 nucleotide sequence: TGTGCCAGCAGTACAGGGGCCACTTTCTATGGCTACACCTTC.

The chain recombines TRBV5-5 with TRBJ2-2; D ambiguous. The germline CDR1 and CDR2 sequences are SGHKS and YYEKEE (reference sequence). This CDR3 has 16 amino acids. The V end was cut by 0 bases, the J end by 0 bases, with 9 bases between. CDR3 amino acids: CASSLGSSANTGELFF. The CDR3 DNA reads TGTGCCAGCAGCTTGGGTAGCTCCGCGAACACCGGGGAGCTGTTTTTT.

This clonotype was seen ten or more times. This chain links TRBV7-8 with TRBJ1-6, with 9 bases matching TRBD1. CDR3 length: 14 residues. Germline V gene lookup returns CDR1 SGHVS and CDR2 FQNEAQ. The V segment lost 5 bases and the J segment 10 bases; nucleotides outside the gene matches: 6. DNA of the CDR3: TGTGCCAGCAGCAAATTGGGACAGGGATCACCCCTCCACTTT. Amino acids: CASSKLGQGSPLHF.

This clonotype was seen many times. The chain carries TRBV27 and TRBJ1-1, with unresolved D. Germline CDR1 is MNHEY and CDR2 is SMNVEV (reference sequence). V lost 6 bases and J lost 1, with 9 bases in between. There are 13 residues in the CDR3. This CDR3 is CASSLDSNTEAFF. CDR3 bases: TGTGCCAGCAGCCTCGATTCGAACACTGAAGCTTTCTTT.

A word on this clonotype: The germline gene is not matched at one end of the junction; a read error may be the cause. This rearrangement joins TRBV7-9 to TRBJ1-1; no clear D. CDR3 length: 12 amino acids. From germline, CDR1 is SEHNR and CDR2 FQNEAQ (reference sequence). CDR3 residues: CASNLFGAEAFF. The CDR3 DNA reads as TGTGCCAGCAACTTATTCGGGGCTGAAGCTTTCTTT.

This clonotype has just a few counts. The chain carries TRBV28 and TRBJ2-1; 8 bases map to TRBD1. Germline V gene lookup returns CDR1 MDHEN and CDR2 SYDVKM. The CDR3 runs 18 residues. The V gene end was trimmed by 4 bases and the J gene end by 0 bases; junction bases not matched to a gene: 11. CDR3 loop: CASSSSSGGTSSYNEQFF. CDR3 in DNA: TGTGCCAGCAGTTCGAGTTCAGGGGGCACTAGCTCCTACAATGAGCAGTTCTTC.

The chain has TRBV11-2 and TRBJ2-5, with 8 bases that match TRBD2. The germline V gene encodes CDR1 SGHAT and CDR2 FQNNGV. This CDR3 comprises 14 residues. Trimming at V came to 0 bases and at J to 3 bases, leaving 0 bases not matched to a gene. CDR3 in amino acids: CASSLDGREETQYF. The CDR3 nucleotides read TGTGCCAGCAGCTTAGACGGGAGGGAAGAGACCCAGTACTTC. The full variable domain, with the rest looked up from reference TRBV11-2 and TRBJ2-5, is EAGVAQSPRYKIIEKRQSVAFWCNPISGHATLYWYQQILGQGPKLLIQFQNNGVVDDSQLPKDRFSAERLKGVDSTLKIQPAKLEDSAVYLCASSLDGREETQYFGPGTRLLVL.

This clonotype was recorded a few times. The rearrangement joins TRBV7-8 to TRBJ2-2; D unclear. CDR1 SGHVS and CDR2 FQNEAQ come from the germline V gene. V shed 5 bases and J shed 3 bases, with 16 bases lying between them. The CDR3 totals 16 residues. For the CDR3, the DNA is TGTGCCAGCAGCGACCTCCGGGCAGGCGACACCGGGGAGCTGTTTTTT. Translation gives CASSDLRAGDTGELFF.

Ten or more counts support this clonotype. J is TRBJ1-6 and V is TRBV2; D not certain. This CDR3 has 15 residues. With 4 bases removed from V and 6 bases from J, the gap between germline ends came to 13 bases. Germline-derived CDR1 and CDR2 are SNHLY and FYNNEI. For the CDR3, the DNA is TGTGCCAGCAGTGTGGAGGAAAACAGTAATTCACCCCTCCACTTT. Encoded protein: CASSVEENSNSPLHF.

This clonotype has ten or more counts. V is TRBV20-1 and J is TRBJ2-2; a weak D match, TRBD1 (5 bases). The CDR3 is 13 amino acids. Germline V gene lookup returns CDR1 DFQATT and CDR2 SNEGSKA (reference sequence). The V and J ends lost 6 bases and 3 bases respectively, with 11 bases between them. CDR3 bases: TGCAGTGCCGACAGACCCGACACCGGGGAGCTGTTTTTT. As protein: CSADRPDTGELFF.

This clonotype was seen more than once but under ten times. CDR3 bases: TGTGCCAGCAGCTTAAGAAATAACTGGGAGCAGTTCTTC. Translation gives CASSLRNNWEQFF. The chain employs TRBV7-6 and TRBJ2-1; D not resolved. Germline CDR1 is SGHVS and CDR2 is FNYEAQ. Trimming shortened V by 2 bases and J by 10 bases, and 12 bases separated the two germline ends. The CDR3 contains 13 residues.

The sample holds many counts of this clonotype. The chain recombines TRBV11-2 with TRBJ2-1; D tentatively reads TRBD1 or TRBD2 (5 bases each). V dropped 5 bases and J dropped 10 bases, with 21 bases sitting between them. The CDR3 sequence is 15 residues long. Looked up from germline, CDR1 is SGHAT and CDR2 is FQNNGV. The CDR3 region has the DNA TGTGCCAGCAGCCAACCCGGGACGCTCCCAGAAGAGCAGTTCTTC. Its protein product is CASSQPGTLPEEQFF.